This TCR beta chain is drawn from a study of liver allograft versus peripheral blood T cells. Study-level information: Recipients' peripheral blood served as the comparator for T cell receptor repertoires in transplanted livers. Findings and caveats of the study: There were reportedly differences between T cell receptor repertoires inside liver allografts and those in peripheral blood.

At least ten counts were recorded for this clonotype. Its antigen is currently unknown. TCRdb called the reads again in MiXCR, with one record for every CDR3 protein. The table has more than 3,500 distinct CDR3 sequences, around 16% seen once; the top ten hold 15% to 20%. The source of this sequence is a human patient who had a liver transplant. Part of the T cell pool may stem from the graft donor.

CDR3 sequence reads: CASGPRDTPYNEQFF. CDR3 nucleotides: TGTGCTAGTGGTCCCCGGGACACCCCCTACAATGAGCAGTTCTTC. The chain links TRBV12-5 to TRBJ2-1; TRBD1 is a possible D gene (6 bases). CDR1 and CDR2 from the germline V gene are LGHNT and FRNRAP. The V end was cut by 5 bases, the J end by 2 bases, with 13 bases between. The CDR3 spans 15 residues. The full variable domain, its missing parts supplied by reference TRBV12-5 and TRBJ2-1, is DARVTQTPRHKVTEMGQEVTMRCQPILGHNTVFWYRQTMMQGLELLAYFRNRAPLDDSGMPKDRFSAEMPDATLATLKIQPSEPRDSAVYFCASGPRDTPYNEQFFGPGTRLTVL.